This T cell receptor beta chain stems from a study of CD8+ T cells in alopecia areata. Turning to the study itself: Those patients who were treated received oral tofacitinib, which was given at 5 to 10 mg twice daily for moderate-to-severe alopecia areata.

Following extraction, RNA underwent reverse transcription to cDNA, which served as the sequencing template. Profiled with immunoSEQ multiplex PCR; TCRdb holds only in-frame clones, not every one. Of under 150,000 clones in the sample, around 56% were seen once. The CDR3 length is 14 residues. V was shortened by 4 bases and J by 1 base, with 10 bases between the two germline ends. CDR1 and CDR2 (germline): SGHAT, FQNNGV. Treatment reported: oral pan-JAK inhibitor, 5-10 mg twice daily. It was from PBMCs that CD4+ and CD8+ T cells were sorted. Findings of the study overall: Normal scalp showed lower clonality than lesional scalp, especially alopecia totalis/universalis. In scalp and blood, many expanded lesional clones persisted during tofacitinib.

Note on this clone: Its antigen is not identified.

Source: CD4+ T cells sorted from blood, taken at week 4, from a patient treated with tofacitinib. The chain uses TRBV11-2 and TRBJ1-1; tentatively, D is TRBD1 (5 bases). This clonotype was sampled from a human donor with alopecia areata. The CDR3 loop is CASSSFQGNTEAFF. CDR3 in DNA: TGTGCCAGCAGCTCATTTCAGGGGAACACTGAAGCTTTCTTT.